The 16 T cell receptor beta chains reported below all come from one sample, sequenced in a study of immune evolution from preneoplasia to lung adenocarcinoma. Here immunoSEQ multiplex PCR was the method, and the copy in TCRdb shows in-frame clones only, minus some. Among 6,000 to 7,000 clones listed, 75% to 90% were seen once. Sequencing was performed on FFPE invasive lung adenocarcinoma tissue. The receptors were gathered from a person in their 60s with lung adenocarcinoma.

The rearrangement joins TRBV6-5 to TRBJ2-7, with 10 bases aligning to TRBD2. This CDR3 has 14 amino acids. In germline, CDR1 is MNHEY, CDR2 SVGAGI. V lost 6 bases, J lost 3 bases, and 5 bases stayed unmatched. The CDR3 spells CASSLLAGSYEQYF. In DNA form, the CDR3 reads TGTGCCAGCAGCCTACTAGCGGGAAGCTACGAGCAGTACTTC.

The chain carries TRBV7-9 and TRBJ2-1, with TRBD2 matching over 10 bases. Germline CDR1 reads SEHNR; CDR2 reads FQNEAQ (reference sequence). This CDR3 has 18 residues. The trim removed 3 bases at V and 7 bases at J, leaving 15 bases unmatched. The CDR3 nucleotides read TGTGCCAGCAGCTTGATAAGGAGCGGGAGGGCCATCATGAATGAGCAGTTCTTC. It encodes CASSLIRSGRAIMNEQFF.

CDR3 DNA sequence: TGTGCCAGCAGTCTCCGGCGGGGCACATTGGGGGGCAATGAGCAGTTCTTC. Translating gives CASSLRRGTLGGNEQFF. The chain combines TRBV28 with TRBJ2-1; D possibly corresponds to TRBD2 (6 bases). The CDR3 is 17 residues long. Germline-derived CDR1 and CDR2 are MDHEN and SYDVKM. The germline V and J ends were trimmed by 5 bases and 6 bases, with 23 bases remaining between them.

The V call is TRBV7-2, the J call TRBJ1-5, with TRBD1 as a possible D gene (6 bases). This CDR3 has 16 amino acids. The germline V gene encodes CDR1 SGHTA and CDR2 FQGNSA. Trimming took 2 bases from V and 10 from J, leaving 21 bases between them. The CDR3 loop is CASSLQSGRGVTPQHF. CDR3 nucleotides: TGTGCCAGCAGCTTACAAAGCGGCAGGGGAGTGACCCCCCAGCATTTT.

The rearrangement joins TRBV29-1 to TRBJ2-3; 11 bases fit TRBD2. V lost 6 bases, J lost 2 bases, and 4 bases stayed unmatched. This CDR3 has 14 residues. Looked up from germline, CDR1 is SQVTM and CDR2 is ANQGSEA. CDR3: CSVGLAGYTDTQYF. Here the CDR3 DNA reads TGCAGCGTAGGACTAGCGGGCTACACAGATACGCAGTATTTT.

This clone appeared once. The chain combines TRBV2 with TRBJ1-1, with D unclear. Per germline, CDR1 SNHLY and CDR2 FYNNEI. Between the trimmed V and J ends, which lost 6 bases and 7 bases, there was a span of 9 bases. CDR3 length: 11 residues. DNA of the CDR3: TGTGCCAGCAGCTTGGGTTATGAAGCTTTCTTT. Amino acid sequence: CASSLGYEAFF.

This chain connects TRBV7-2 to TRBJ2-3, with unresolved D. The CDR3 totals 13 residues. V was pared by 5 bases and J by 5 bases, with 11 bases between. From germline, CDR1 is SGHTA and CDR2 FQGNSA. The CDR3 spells CASSTRRVDTQYF. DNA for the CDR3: TGTGCCAGCAGCACCCGTCGAGTAGATACGCAGTATTTT.

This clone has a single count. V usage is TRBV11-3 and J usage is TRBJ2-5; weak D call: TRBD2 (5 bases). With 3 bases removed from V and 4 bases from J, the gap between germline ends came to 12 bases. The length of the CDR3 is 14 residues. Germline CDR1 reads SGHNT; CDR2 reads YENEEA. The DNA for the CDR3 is TGTGCCAGCAGCTTCGGCGGGCCGGGAGAGACCCAGTACTTC. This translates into CASSFGGPGETQYF.

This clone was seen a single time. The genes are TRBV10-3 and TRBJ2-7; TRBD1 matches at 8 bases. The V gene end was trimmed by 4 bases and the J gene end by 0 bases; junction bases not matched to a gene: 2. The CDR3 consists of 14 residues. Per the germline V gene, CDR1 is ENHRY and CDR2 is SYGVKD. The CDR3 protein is CAISVGQGSYEQYF. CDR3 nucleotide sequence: TGTGCCATCAGTGTCGGACAGGGCTCCTACGAGCAGTACTTC.

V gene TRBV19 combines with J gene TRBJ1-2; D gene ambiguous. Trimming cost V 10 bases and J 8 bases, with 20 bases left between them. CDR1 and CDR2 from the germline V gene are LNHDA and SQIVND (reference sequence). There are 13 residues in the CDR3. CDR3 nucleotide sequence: TGTGCCACCCAGAACAGCCTCAGGCGGGGCTACACCTTC. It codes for CATQNSLRRGYTF.

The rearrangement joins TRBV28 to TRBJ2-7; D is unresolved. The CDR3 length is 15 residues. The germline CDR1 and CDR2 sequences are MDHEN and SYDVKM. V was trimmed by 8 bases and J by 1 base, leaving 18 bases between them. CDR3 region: CASVLSTGWSYEQYF. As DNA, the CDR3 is TGTGCCAGCGTCCTTTCTACCGGCTGGTCCTACGAGCAGTACTTC.

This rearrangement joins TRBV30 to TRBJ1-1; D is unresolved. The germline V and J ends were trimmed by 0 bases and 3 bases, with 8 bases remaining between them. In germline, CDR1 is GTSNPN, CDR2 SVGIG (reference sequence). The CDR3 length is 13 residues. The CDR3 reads CAWSVNADTEAFF. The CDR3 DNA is TGTGCCTGGAGTGTAAACGCGGACACTGAAGCTTTCTTT.

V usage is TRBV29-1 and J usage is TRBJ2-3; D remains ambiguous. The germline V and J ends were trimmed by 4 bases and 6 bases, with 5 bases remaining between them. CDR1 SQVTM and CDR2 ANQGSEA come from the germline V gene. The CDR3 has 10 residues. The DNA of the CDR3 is TGCAGCGTTGGGGCCGATACGCAGTATTTT. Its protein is CSVGADTQYF.

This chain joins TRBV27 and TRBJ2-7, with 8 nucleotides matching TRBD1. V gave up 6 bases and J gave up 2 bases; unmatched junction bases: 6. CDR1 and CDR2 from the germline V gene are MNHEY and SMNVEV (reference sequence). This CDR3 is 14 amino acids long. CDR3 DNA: TGTGCCAGCAGCCGGGGACAGGAACCCTACGAGCAGTACTTC. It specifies CASSRGQEPYEQYF.

The CDR3 region is CASSLGQGLVGYTF. As DNA, the CDR3 is TGTGCCAGCAGTTTAGGACAGGGACTGGTGGGCTACACCTTC. This chain connects TRBV28 to TRBJ1-2; 8 positions agree with TRBD1. The CDR3 runs 14 residues. The V gene's germline CDR1 is MDHEN and CDR2 SYDVKM. V shed 2 bases and J 8 bases; nucleotides not matched to a gene: 7.

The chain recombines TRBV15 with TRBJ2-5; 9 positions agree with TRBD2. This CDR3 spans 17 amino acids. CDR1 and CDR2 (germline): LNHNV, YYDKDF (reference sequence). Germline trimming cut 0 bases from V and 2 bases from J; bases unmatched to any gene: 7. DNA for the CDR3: TGTGCCACCAGCAGAGATGCGCGGCTAGCGGGACAAGAGACCCAGTACTTC. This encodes CATSRDARLAGQETQYF.